This paragraph reports one T cell receptor (beta chain). What it recognizes is unknown. Germline V lookup: CDR1 MNHEY, CDR2 SVGAGI. This CDR3 has 14 amino acids. V lost 6 bases to trimming and J lost 6 bases; unmatched junction nucleotides: 9. The data were taken from a study of shared clonotypes between healthy human individuals. Findings of the study overall: The sole specimen, blood, was sampled, and tissue repertoires likely differ.

Measured with immunoSEQ multiplex PCR; TCRdb has only the in-frame clones, and not every one. The data show about 1,500,000 clones, roughly 96% seen once. The chain couples TRBV6-5 to TRBJ2-7; TRBD1 agrees at 9 bases. The sequencing input was naive CD4+ T cells sorted from blood. Specified subset: CD45RA+ positively selected. This TCR came from a man aged 25 to 40 in good health. The DNA of the CDR3 is TGTGCCAGCAGATACAGGGACAGGGCGGTCGAGCAGTACTTC. Protein: CASRYRDRAVEQYF.